This section outlines one T cell receptor beta chain sequence together with its context. Its antigen is currently unknown. This specimen belongs to a study of vaccination and CD4 T cells after COVID-19. Study-level background: The stimulus for the cells was overlapping spike peptides derived from SARS-CoV-2, HCoV-NL63, HCoV-OC43 and HCoV-229E.

The study's findings and limits: Within the convalescent patients, spike mono-reactivity was found in 304 of 307 vaccine-specific clones. From roughly 21 to 40, the median of SARS-CoV-2-reactive clonotypes rose without reaching significance.

Treatment indicated: approximately nine-day PBMC culture with coronavirus spike peptide pools or control peptides (ViraFEST assay). ViraFEST expanded antigen-specific T cells with peptide pools, then sequenced TCRs. Sequencing of the DNA from cultured CD4+ T cells was carried out with the Oncomine TCR Beta short-read assay. TCRdb passed the PCR reads through MiXCR, listing each CDR3 protein once. The table includes approximately 17,000 distinct CDR3 sequences, about half detected once. With 4 bases clipped from V and 3 bases from J, the junction kept 10 bases outside the gene matches. Germline V gene data show CDR1 as SGHNT and CDR2 as YENEEA. This CDR3 contains 16 residues.

V gene TRBV11-3 combines with J gene TRBJ2-7; 9 bases are shared with TRBD1. The source material was CD4+ T cells from blood, cultured in vitro. This receptor was obtained from a human donor who had recovered from COVID-19. The CDR3 DNA sequence: TGTGCCAGCAGCTCCGGGGAGGGGACAGGGATCTACGAGCAGTACTTC. This encodes CASSSGEGTGIYEQYF.